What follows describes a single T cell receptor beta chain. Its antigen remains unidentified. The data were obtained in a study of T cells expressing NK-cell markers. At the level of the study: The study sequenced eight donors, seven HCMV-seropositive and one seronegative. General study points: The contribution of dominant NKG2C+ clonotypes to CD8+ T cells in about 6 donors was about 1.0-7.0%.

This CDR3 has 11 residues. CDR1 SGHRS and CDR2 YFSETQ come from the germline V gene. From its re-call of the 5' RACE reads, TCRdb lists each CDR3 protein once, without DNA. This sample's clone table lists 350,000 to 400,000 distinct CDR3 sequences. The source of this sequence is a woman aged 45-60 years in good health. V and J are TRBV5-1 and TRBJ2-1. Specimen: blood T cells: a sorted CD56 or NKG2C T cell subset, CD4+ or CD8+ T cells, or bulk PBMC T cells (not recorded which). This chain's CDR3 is CASSVLSEQFF.